Sequencing of this TCR beta chain was carried out in a study of blood T cell repertoires in COVID-19. The CDR3 extends over 14 amino acids. Germline V gives CDR1 MNHEY, CDR2 SMNVEV (reference sequence). With 8 bases clipped from V and 9 bases from J, the junction kept 14 bases outside the gene matches. Profiled with immunoSEQ multiplex PCR; TCRdb holds only in-frame clones, not every one. The sample yields roughly 230,000 clones, 85% to 90% seen once. The TCR originated in a woman aged 40 to 50 who had recovered from COVID-19. This chain joins TRBV27 and TRBJ2-3; 7 bases fit TRBD2. Sequencing was done on a sample of peripheral blood. Here the CDR3 reads CASATSAPSGTQYF. In nucleotides, the CDR3 is TGTGCCAGCGCCACTAGCGCCCCGTCGGGAACGCAGTATTTT.